This T cell receptor (beta chain) originates from a study of multiple sclerosis patients with progressive multifocal leukoencephalopathy (dated by TCRdb to about 2019). About the study as a whole: The study examined peripheral T and B cells of MS patients who developed PML (4 under natalizumab, 1 after alemtuzumab) and treated patients who did not. Longitudinal follow-up was performed in two natalizumab-treated patients who later developed PML, from before therapy through 6 and 12 months to PML onset. The study aimed to detect JC virus-specific or public T-cell expansions arising at the time of PML onset.

Using the immunoSEQ two-step multiplex PCR at survey-level depth, TRB CDR3 regions were amplified from genomic DNA. Synthetic inline TR CDR3 controls covering all V-J pairings were spiked into each PCR so that template counts could be estimated and amplification bias removed. Reads went through processing to reduce amplification and sequencing bias, and quantification was done against synthetic TR CDR3 analogs. Concerning the study's data processing: Raw data were processed in ImmunoSEQ Analyzer, with out-of-frame sequences and CDR3s containing stop codons removed, and genes were named according to IMGT nomenclature. Normalized Shannon entropy, defined as 1 minus Pielou's evenness, was used to summarize repertoire diversity. TRB sequences were treated as identical only when sharing V gene, J gene and CDR3. Public PML clonotypes were CDR3s found in two or more PML-onset samples but not found earlier, in controls, or in public databases. CDR3 amino acid composition by position was analyzed with Skylign using the observed count method. TCRdb retrieved this table from immuneACCESS and kept in-frame rearrangements only. Not all clones are present; in checked studies, unresolved V genes account for under half, and no reason is known for the remainder. That table furnishes V, J and clone size, whereas the DNA furnished D and trimming. The sample table holds about 25,000 clones, of which approximately 90% were seen once. The top ten clones comprise approximately 2% of the sample.

In the germline V gene, CDR1 corresponds to SGHTA and CDR2 to FQGNSA. Between the V and J ends, shortened by 3 bases and 0 bases respectively, the junction contains 9 bases. Counted from cysteine to phenylalanine, this CDR3 has 15 amino acids. CDR3 DNA only is kept here, 45 bases in frame from base 1. What the research found in general, with its limitations: At the time PML developed, no common TRBV or TRBJ gene usage or preferential TRBV-TRBJ pairings were detected. TRB clones with frequency above 0.5% were observed only in PML patients, but the clones expanded at PML onset were found to be already present before and during natalizumab therapy. With only a small, descriptive cohort, it remained unclear whether the findings reflect JC virus infection or general immunocompromise. Only peripheral blood was analyzed, although cerebrospinal fluid or brain lymphocytes might be more informative for natalizumab-associated PML. In most PML patients, lower normalized Shannon entropy suggested less diverse TRB repertoires, while the natalizumab-treated controls had values close to 1.

The time point label for this specimen denotes: around 12 months of natalizumab therapy. This sample's treatment or condition label indicates: on natalizumab therapy at sampling. About five natalizumab-treated MS patients who did not develop PML were used as controls and were sampled longitudinally. Interferon beta had previously been received by all listed patients, and all PML patients were female. Blood samples for T1 were taken at 6 months of natalizumab therapy, and blood samples for T2 were taken at 12 months of natalizumab therapy. Isolation of peripheral blood mononuclear cells was performed by Ficoll-Hypaque density gradient centrifugation. About this clone itself: Its cognate antigen has yet to be identified. No quality values exist for individual bases; no much larger clone is one base distant.

The sequence links TRBV7-2 to TRBJ1-3, and perhaps TRBD1 as D gene, on 5 matching bases. This material consisted of PBMCs, taken from a patient treated with natalizumab. The origin of this receptor is a man aged 25 to 40 with multiple sclerosis. The CDR3 protein: CASSLGGNSGNTIYF. The nucleotide sequence reads TGTGCCAGCAGCTTGGGGGGGAACTCTGGAAACACCATATATTTT. Where the CDR3 stops, the reference TRBV7-2 and TRBJ1-3 genes take over; the full variable domain is GAGVSQSPSNKVTEKGKDVELRCDPISGHTALYWYRQSLGQGLEFLIYFQGNSAPDKSGLPSDRFSAERTGGSVSTLTIQRTQQEDSAVYLCASSLGGNSGNTIYFGEGSWLTVV.